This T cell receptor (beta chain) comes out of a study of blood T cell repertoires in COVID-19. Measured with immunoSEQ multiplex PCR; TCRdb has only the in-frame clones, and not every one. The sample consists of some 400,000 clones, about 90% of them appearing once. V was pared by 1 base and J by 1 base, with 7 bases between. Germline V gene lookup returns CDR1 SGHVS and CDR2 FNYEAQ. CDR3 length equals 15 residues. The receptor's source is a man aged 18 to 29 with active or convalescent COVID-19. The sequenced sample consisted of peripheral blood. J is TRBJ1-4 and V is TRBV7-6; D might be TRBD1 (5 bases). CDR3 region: CASSLVQGTNEKLFF. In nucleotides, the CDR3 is TGTGCCAGCAGCTTAGTCCAGGGAACTAATGAAAAACTGTTTTTT.